The 29 T cell receptor beta chains given below trace back to one sample, sequenced in a study of CD8 T cells in Susac syndrome. Random hexamers were used to reverse transcribe an amount of roughly 0.5 to 1 ug RNA. MiXCR, applied by TCRdb to the immunoSEQ multiplex PCR reads, yields one record per CDR3 protein. The table includes around 200,000 distinct CDR3 sequences, approximately 94% detected once. The specimen sequenced was CD4+ T cells from PBMCs. These receptors were taken from a human donor with Susac syndrome.

The chain joins TRBV20-1 to TRBJ2-3; 12 bases match TRBD2. In germline, CDR1 is DFQATT, CDR2 SNEGSKA (reference sequence). V was clipped by 2 bases and J by 4 bases; unmatched bases: 1. The CDR3 has 14 amino acids. The CDR3 spells CSARLAGGADTQYF. In DNA, the CDR3 is TGCAGTGCTAGACTAGCGGGGGGGGCAGATACGCAGTATTTT.

V usage is TRBV6-5 and J usage is TRBJ2-7, with a tentative D call TRBD1 (6 bases). The length of the CDR3 is 17 residues. Germline V gene data show CDR1 as MNHEY and CDR2 as SVGAGI. With 2 bases removed from V and 4 bases from J, the gap between germline ends came to 21 bases. CDR3 nucleotide sequence: TGTGCCAGCAGTTACAGGGACACCCAAGATTTTTCTTACGAGCAGTACTTC. This gives the protein CASSYRDTQDFSYEQYF.

This clonotype was seen a few times. For the CDR3, the DNA is TGTGCCAGCAGCCGGTTGAATGAGCAGTTCTTC. Its protein is CASSRLNEQFF. The chain is built from TRBV5-6 and TRBJ2-1; D gene uncertain. The CDR3 runs to 11 residues. Germline-derived CDR1 and CDR2 are SGHDT and YYEEEE. Trimming removed 4 bases at V and 7 bases at J, with 6 bases between.

The rearrangement uses TRBV30 and TRBJ2-3; tentative D call: TRBD1 (6 bases). Germline V CDR1 and CDR2: GTSNPN, SVGIG (reference sequence). The CDR3 consists of 13 residues. V was pared by 1 base and J by 3 bases, with 8 bases between. The DNA for the CDR3 is TGTGCCTGGAGTGAGACAGGAACAGATACGCAGTATTTT. Its translation is CAWSETGTDTQYF.

The rearrangement uses TRBV9 and TRBJ2-7; 7 bases are shared with TRBD1. The trim removed 2 bases at V and 6 bases at J, leaving 11 bases unmatched. The CDR3 is 15 amino acids. Looked up from germline, CDR1 is SGDLS and CDR2 is YYNGEE. CDR3: CASSVGTVAESEQYF. In nucleotides, the CDR3 is TGTGCCAGCAGCGTCGGGACAGTGGCTGAATCCGAGCAGTACTTC.

V is TRBV20-1 and J is TRBJ1-6, with D unclear. CDR3 length equals 14 residues. CDR1 DFQATT and CDR2 SNEGSKA come from the germline V gene (reference sequence). V was pared by 5 bases and J by 6 bases, with 14 bases between. CDR3 residues: CSADPRAPNSPLHF. CDR3 nucleotide sequence: TGCAGTGCTGACCCAAGGGCCCCTAATTCACCCCTCCACTTT.

The genes are TRBV12-3 or TRBV12-4 and TRBJ1-5; D possibly corresponds to TRBD1 (5 bases). This CDR3 spans 15 amino acids. V gave up 1 base and J gave up 5 bases, with 12 bases separating them. The CDR3 DNA is TGTGCCAGCAGTTTAGGGGTCCAGGGCCATCAGCCCCAGCATTTT. This codes for CASSLGVQGHQPQHF.

V is TRBV6-6 and J is TRBJ2-3; D gene unclear. This CDR3 has 12 residues. Germline CDR1 reads MNHNY; CDR2 reads SVGAGI (reference sequence). The germline V and J ends were trimmed by 7 bases and 9 bases, with 14 bases remaining between them. The CDR3 loop reads CASKGTGVTQYF. The CDR3 coding sequence is TGTGCCAGCAAGGGAACGGGTGTGACGCAGTATTTT.

The chain couples TRBV25-1 to TRBJ1-1, with no clear D. This CDR3 has 11 residues. V was clipped by 7 bases and J by 0 bases, with 3 bases between them. Germline loops: CDR1 MGHDK, CDR2 SYGVNS. Written as DNA, the CDR3 is TGTGCCAGCAAGGTGAACACTGAAGCTTTCTTT. Translated: CASKVNTEAFF.

This chain uses TRBV9 with TRBJ2-2; 8 nucleotides align to TRBD1. Germline-derived CDR1 and CDR2 are SGDLS and YYNGEE. The CDR3 totals 15 residues. V shed 2 bases, J shed 5 bases, and the junction held 5 bases outside the gene matches. The CDR3 DNA reads as TGTGCCAGCAGCGTCAAGGACAGGGAGACCGGGGAGCTGTTTTTT. It encodes CASSVKDRETGELFF.

The chain couples TRBV7-9 to TRBJ1-5, with 9 bases fitting TRBD1. The CDR3 extends over 15 amino acids. V gave up 5 bases and J gave up 9 bases; unmatched junction bases: 11. From germline, CDR1 is SEHNR and CDR2 FQNEAQ (reference sequence). CDR3 coding DNA: TGTGCCAGCAGCCCTTGGACAGGGGAACATCGGCCCCAGCATTTT. Protein: CASSPWTGEHRPQHF.

In its sample, this clonotype was seen once. The chain combines TRBV9 with TRBJ2-2; D is unclear. Per the germline V gene, CDR1 is SGDLS and CDR2 is YYNGEE. The ends were cut back, 0 bases at V and 8 bases at J, with 11 bases in the middle. The CDR3 has 14 amino acids. The CDR3 protein is CASSVAEWIGELFF. The CDR3 nucleotides read TGTGCCAGCAGCGTAGCGGAGTGGATAGGGGAGCTGTTTTTT.

The chain employs TRBV7-8 and TRBJ2-2; D may be TRBD2 (7 bases). V lost 10 bases, J lost 5 bases, and 17 bases lay in between. CDR1 is SGHVS and CDR2 is FQNEAQ in the germline V gene. The CDR3 runs 14 residues. As DNA, the CDR3 is TGTGCCACCAAGGAGGGGGGGCGTACCGGGGAGCTGTTTTTT. Residues: CATKEGGRTGELFF.

V is TRBV3-1 and J is TRBJ2-5; D is possibly TRBD1 or TRBD2 (5 bases each). The V end was cut by 0 bases, the J end by 1 base, with 12 bases between. The CDR3 runs 16 residues. CDR1 and CDR2 (germline): LGHDT, YNNKEL (reference sequence). The CDR3 protein is CASSQEVGTAQETQYF. CDR3 bases: TGTGCCAGCAGCCAAGAAGTGGGGACGGCCCAAGAGACCCAGTACTTC.

The gene calls are TRBV27 and TRBJ2-4; D might be TRBD1 (5 bases). The V end lost 2 bases, the J end lost 9 bases, and 5 bases lay between the germline ends. Germline V gene data show CDR1 as MNHEY and CDR2 as SMNVEV (reference sequence). The CDR3 spans 11 residues. DNA of the CDR3: TGTGCCAGCAGTTTACAGGGCATTCAGTACTTC. This encodes CASSLQGIQYF.

This clonotype was seen only a few times. CDR3 sequence reads: CASSPQGGEQYF. The CDR3 DNA follows: TGTGCCAGCAGCCCCCAAGGAGGAGAGCAGTACTTC. The V call is TRBV3-1, the J call TRBJ2-7, with D possibly matching TRBD2 (5 bases). Trimming pared 4 bases from V and 7 bases from J, leaving 11 bases between. The CDR3 has 12 residues. Germline CDR1 LGHDT, CDR2 YNNKEL (reference sequence).

The chain uses TRBV6-2 or TRBV6-3 and TRBJ1-1; D gene ambiguous. The CDR3 runs to 14 residues. Per germline, CDR1 MNHEY and CDR2 SVGEGT. Between the trimmed V and J ends, which lost 9 bases and 1 base, there was a span of 15 bases. CDR3 sequence (DNA): TGTGCCAGGGGCCACCCACAGTGGAACACTGAAGCTTTCTTT. Translation: CARGHPQWNTEAFF.

The V call is TRBV15, the J call TRBJ2-5; possible D gene TRBD2, 5 bases. In germline, CDR1 is LNHNV, CDR2 YYDKDF (reference sequence). This CDR3 comprises 15 residues. The germline V and J ends were trimmed by 1 base and 1 base, with 10 bases remaining between them. DNA for the CDR3: TGTGCCACCAGCAGAGTTGTAGGGAGCCAAGAGACCCAGTACTTC. Its protein product is CATSRVVGSQETQYF.

The V and J genes are TRBV13 and TRBJ2-7; D is unresolved. CDR1 PRHDT and CDR2 FYEKMQ come from the germline V gene (reference sequence). V dropped 3 bases and J dropped 3 bases, with 18 bases sitting between them. The CDR3 runs 16 residues. The CDR3 DNA reads as TGTGCCAGCAGCTTTAAGACGGTCGGCACCAACTACGAGCAGTACTTC. It yields the protein CASSFKTVGTNYEQYF.

This sequence joins TRBV30 and TRBJ2-7; D not resolved. Germline V gene sequence: CDR1 GTSNPN, CDR2 SVGIG (reference sequence). Trimming left V 0 bases short and J 9 bases short, with 9 bases between. The CDR3 is made up of 11 amino acids. The CDR3 reads CAWSVGEGQYF. CDR3 sequence (DNA): TGTGCCTGGAGTGTTGGGGAAGGGCAGTACTTC.

The chain has TRBV30 and TRBJ2-3; weak D call: TRBD2 (7 bases). V was shortened by 2 bases and J by 4 bases, with 16 bases between the two germline ends. This CDR3 is built from 15 residues. Germline CDR1 reads GTSNPN; CDR2 reads SVGIG (reference sequence). The CDR3 region is CAWSSGTMRADTQYF. DNA for the CDR3: TGTGCCTGGAGTAGCGGGACAATGAGGGCAGATACGCAGTATTTT.

CDR3 loop: CASRTQPLGQPQHF. The CDR3 coding sequence is TGTGCCAGCAGAACCCAGCCCCTCGGGCAGCCCCAGCATTTT. J is TRBJ1-5 and V is TRBV27; no clear D. V shed 6 bases and J shed 7 bases, with 16 bases lying between them. Germline V gene sequence: CDR1 MNHEY, CDR2 SMNVEV (reference sequence). There are 14 residues in the CDR3.

This clonotype has a single count. The chain carries TRBV12-3 or TRBV12-4 and TRBJ2-1; D possibly corresponds to TRBD2 (6 bases). V lost 6 bases, J lost 3 bases, and 15 bases lay in between. CDR3 length equals 15 residues. CDR3 sequence reads: CASSRGSGFYNEQFF. For the CDR3, the DNA is TGTGCCAGCAGCCGGGGTAGCGGATTCTACAATGAGCAGTTCTTC.

In this sample, this clonotype turned up once. This rearrangement joins TRBV6-6 to TRBJ1-1, with a weak D call TRBD1 (6 bases). In germline, CDR1 is MNHNY, CDR2 SVGAGI (reference sequence). The CDR3 runs 13 residues. Trimming removed 6 bases from V and 6 bases from J, with 14 bases in between. Written as DNA, the CDR3 is TGTGCCAGCAGACCGCGAGAGGGGGCTGAAGCTTTCTTT. Translated: CASRPREGAEAFF.

The chain couples TRBV29-1 to TRBJ2-5, with D unresolved. In germline, CDR1 is SQVTM, CDR2 ANQGSEA. V was cut by 4 bases and J by 0 bases, with 9 bases left in between. This CDR3 has 13 residues. The CDR3 DNA follows: TGCAGCGTTGCGGTGTCTAACCAAGAGACCCAGTACTTC. It codes for CSVAVSNQETQYF.

The V call is TRBV9, the J call TRBJ1-6; D not resolved. Trimming took off 0 bases at V and 7 bases at J, with 11 bases between the two ends. The CDR3 is 15 amino acids. CDR1 SGDLS and CDR2 YYNGEE come from the germline V gene. In DNA, the CDR3 is TGTGCCAGCAGCGTAGACCAGACTAACAATTCACCCCTCCACTTT. Encoded protein: CASSVDQTNNSPLHF.

This sequence joins TRBV2 and TRBJ1-5, with D possibly TRBD1 on 5 matching bases. The CDR3 length is 13 residues. The ends were cut back, 8 bases at V and 2 bases at J, with 10 bases in the middle. CDR1 SNHLY and CDR2 FYNNEI come from the germline V gene. CDR3 coding DNA: TGTGCCAGCCGGCGGGGGGGCAATCAGCCCCAGCATTTT. Protein product: CASRRGGNQPQHF.

The V and J genes are TRBV19 and TRBJ2-3; 7 nucleotides align to TRBD2. CDR3 length: 16 amino acids. V lost 3 bases to trimming and J lost 3 bases; unmatched junction nucleotides: 9. The germline V gene has CDR1 LNHDA and CDR2 SQIVND (reference sequence). The DNA for the CDR3 is TGTGCCAGTAGTATTCAAGGCGGGGGAGTGACAGATACGCAGTATTTT. It codes for CASSIQGGGVTDTQYF.

The genes are TRBV11-2 and TRBJ2-6; 9 bases match TRBD1. The CDR3 covers 19 residues. CDR1 and CDR2 (germline): SGHAT, FQNNGV. V was pared by 1 base and J by 3 bases, with 10 bases of the junction left unmatched. DNA of the CDR3: TGTGCCAGCAGCTTAGGGCCCGGGACAGGGAGTGGTGGGGCCAACGTCCTGACTTTC. Translating it yields CASSLGPGTGSGGANVLTF.